These 26 T cell receptor beta chains share one sample of origin, sequenced in a study of resident and recirculating memory T cells in vitiligo. Here immunoSEQ multiplex PCR was the method, and the copy in TCRdb shows in-frame clones only, minus some. The data show 60,000 to 80,000 clones, roughly nine tenths seen once. Sequencing used blood. Source of these receptors: a male donor with vitiligo.

This chain uses TRBV4-3 with TRBJ2-1; maybe TRBD1 (5 bases). The CDR3 extends over 16 amino acids. Germline-derived CDR1 and CDR2 are LGHNA and YSLEER. V dropped 0 bases and J dropped 0 bases, with 9 bases sitting between them. CDR3 DNA sequence: TGCGCCAGCAGCCAAGATCCCCAGGGCTCCTACAATGAGCAGTTCTTC. Translating it yields CASSQDPQGSYNEQFF.

The chain employs TRBV25-1 and TRBJ1-2; TRBD1 matches at 12 bases. V was clipped by 8 bases and J by 5 bases; unmatched bases: 9. Germline CDR1 and CDR2: MGHDK and SYGVNS. The length of the CDR3 is 15 residues. The CDR3 here is CASSGQGALNYGYTF. CDR3 nucleotides: TGTGCCAGCTCGGGACAGGGGGCCTTGAATTATGGCTACACCTTC.

The chain combines TRBV5-1 with TRBJ2-4; a possible D gene is TRBD2 (6 bases). The CDR3 extends over 14 amino acids. Trimming removed 2 bases from V and 5 bases from J, with 11 bases in between. Germline CDR1 SGHRS, CDR2 YFSETQ. In DNA, the CDR3 is TGCGCCAGCAGCTTACGACTAGGGGAAAACATTCAGTACTTC. Its protein is CASSLRLGENIQYF.

CDR3 region: CASSLASGAAYEQYF. For the CDR3, the DNA is TGTGCCAGCAGCTTAGCTAGCGGGGCCGCCTACGAGCAGTACTTC. This chain joins TRBV11-2 and TRBJ2-7; 9 bases line up with TRBD2. Germline V gene sequence: CDR1 SGHAT, CDR2 FQNNGV. V shed 1 base and J 2 bases; nucleotides not matched to a gene: 3. The CDR3 loop spans 15 amino acids.

J is TRBJ1-2 and V is TRBV5-1; maybe TRBD1 (5 bases). Germline V gives CDR1 SGHRS, CDR2 YFSETQ. The V end lost 4 bases, the J end lost 7 bases, and 14 bases lay between the germline ends. The CDR3 spans 13 residues. CDR3: CASSQGAGAGYTF. DNA of the CDR3: TGCGCCAGCAGCCAAGGGGCGGGAGCTGGCTACACCTTC.

The chain has TRBV4-2 and TRBJ2-3; TRBD1 might be the D (7 bases). Trimming took off 1 base at V and 4 bases at J, with 15 bases between the two ends. CDR1 is LGHNA and CDR2 is YNFKEQ in the germline V gene. CDR3 length: 16 amino acids. The CDR3 DNA follows: TGTGCCAGCAGCCAAGGGGCAGGGGGGTCGGCAGATACGCAGTATTTT. This codes for CASSQGAGGSADTQYF.

The V gene is TRBV5-4, the J gene TRBJ2-3; TRBD2 agrees at 8 bases. From germline, CDR1 is SGHNT and CDR2 YYREEE (reference sequence). Trimming at V came to 5 bases and at J to 4 bases, leaving 12 bases not matched to a gene. The CDR3 is 16 amino acids. Here the CDR3 DNA reads TGTGCCAGCAGTCTTGCCCCGGGGGGGAACGCAGATACGCAGTATTTT. Residues: CASSLAPGGNADTQYF.

This chain links TRBV9 with TRBJ2-1, with TRBD2 identical over 7 bases. Germline V CDR1 and CDR2: SGDLS, YYNGEE. The CDR3 extends over 15 amino acids. J gave up 2 bases and V 0 bases, and 2 bases lay outside the gene matches. The CDR3 loop is CASSVASGAYNEQFF. The CDR3 nucleotides read TGTGCCAGCAGCGTAGCTAGCGGAGCCTACAATGAGCAGTTCTTC.

V is TRBV9 and J is TRBJ1-1; D is uncertain. Germline CDR1 reads SGDLS; CDR2 reads YYNGEE. This CDR3 region has 14 residues. The V and J ends lost 0 bases and 3 bases respectively, with 9 bases between them. The CDR3 region is CASSVAMADTEAFF. DNA of the CDR3: TGTGCCAGCAGCGTAGCGATGGCTGACACTGAAGCTTTCTTT. The full variable domain, with the rest looked up from reference TRBV9 and TRBJ1-1, is DSGVTQTPKHLITATGQRVTLRCSPRSGDLSVYWYQQSLDQGLQFLIQYYNGEERAKGNILERFSAQQFPDLHSELNLSSLELGDSALYFCASSVAMADTEAFFGQGTRLTVV.

V usage is TRBV1 and J usage is TRBJ1-4. TRBV1 is an annotated pseudogene. The CDR3 covers 13 residues. CDR3 DNA sequence: TGCACCAGCAGACCCAAGAGAGAGGGAAAACTGTTTTTT. Its translation: CTSRPKREGKLFF.

The CDR3 spells CASSAQGDYGYTF. DNA for the CDR3: TGTGCCAGCAGCGCCCAGGGGGACTATGGCTACACCTTC. The chain couples TRBV9 to TRBJ1-2; 7 bases map to TRBD1. The germline V gene has CDR1 SGDLS and CDR2 YYNGEE. The CDR3 runs 13 residues. The ends lost 3 bases at V and 3 bases at J; junction bases unmatched: 2.

The V call is TRBV5-1, the J call TRBJ2-7, with 9 bases matching TRBD1. The V gene end was trimmed by 6 bases and the J gene end by 7 bases; junction bases not matched to a gene: 14. This CDR3 comprises 15 residues. Germline values: CDR1 SGHRS, CDR2 YFSETQ. CDR3 region: CASNRLGTGTMEQYF. CDR3 DNA: TGCGCCAGCAACCGACTCGGGACAGGGACGATGGAGCAGTACTTC.

The chain couples TRBV5-1 to TRBJ2-7, with TRBD1 matching over 8 bases. The length of the CDR3 is 14 residues. Germline V lookup: CDR1 SGHRS, CDR2 YFSETQ. The V gene end was trimmed by 2 bases and the J gene end by 5 bases; junction bases not matched to a gene: 6. The CDR3 coding sequence is TGCGCCAGCAGCTTTGGGACAGGCCTCAACGAGCAGTACTTC. Protein product: CASSFGTGLNEQYF.

The chain uses TRBV29-1 and TRBJ1-1; TRBD1 agrees at 7 bases. CDR3 length equals 12 residues. Germline values: CDR1 SQVTM, CDR2 ANQGSEA. Losses at the gene ends were 7 bases for V and 7 bases for J; bases not matched to a gene: 9. The CDR3 region has the DNA TGCAGCGCTGGTCCAGGGGGGTTTGAAGCTTTCTTT. Translated, it gives CSAGPGGFEAFF.

This clone was detected a few times. This rearrangement joins TRBV2 to TRBJ1-6; 7 bases agree with TRBD1. Trimming took 6 bases from V and 0 from J; bases not matched to a gene: 2. The CDR3 runs 15 residues. Germline CDR1 reads SNHLY; CDR2 reads FYNNEI. CDR3 sequence: CASRGDSSYNSPLHF. CDR3 coding DNA: TGTGCCAGCAGAGGGGACAGCTCCTATAATTCACCCCTCCACTTT.

This clone turned up a few times. V gene TRBV29-1 combines with J gene TRBJ2-5, with TRBD2 matching over 7 bases. CDR1 is SQVTM and CDR2 is ANQGSEA in the germline V gene. V trimming: 4 bases; J trimming: 9 bases; junction bases outside the gene matches: 8. The length of the CDR3 is 12 residues. The CDR3 sequence is CSVVSGEGPQYF. As DNA, the CDR3 is TGCAGCGTTGTGAGTGGGGAGGGCCCCCAGTACTTC.

V is TRBV5-4 and J is TRBJ2-7; 10 bases agree with TRBD1. The CDR3 is 16 amino acids. The trim removed 0 bases at V and 2 bases at J, leaving 5 bases unmatched. Germline V gene sequence: CDR1 SGHNT, CDR2 YYREEE (reference sequence). CDR3 DNA: TGTGCCAGCAGCTTGGTTGGGACAGGGGTAACCTACGAGCAGTACTTC. It codes for CASSLVGTGVTYEQYF.

The J gene is TRBJ2-7, the V gene TRBV29-1, with TRBD2 matching over 7 bases. After removal of 1 base from V and 3 bases from J, the junction contained 3 bases not matched to a gene. The CDR3 consists of 13 residues. Germline CDR1 is SQVTM and CDR2 is ANQGSEA. The CDR3 spells CSVEGGRFYEQYF. The CDR3 coding sequence is TGCAGCGTTGAAGGCGGGAGATTCTACGAGCAGTACTTC.

The chain recombines TRBV6-5 with TRBJ1-3; possibly TRBD1 for D (5 bases). The CDR3 is made up of 13 amino acids. The germline V and J ends were trimmed by 11 bases and 0 bases, with 11 bases remaining between them. Germline values: CDR1 MNHEY, CDR2 SVGAGI. CDR3 protein: CAARATSGNTIYF. CDR3 coding DNA: TGTGCCGCCAGGGCGACCTCTGGAAACACCATATATTTT.

The rearrangement links TRBV29-1 to TRBJ1-1; TRBD1 agrees at 9 bases. Germline CDR1 and CDR2: SQVTM and ANQGSEA. The J segment lost 4 bases and the V segment lost 6 bases, leaving 12 bases of the junction unmatched. The CDR3 contains 15 residues. The CDR3 region is CSVALTGGGGTEAFF. DNA for the CDR3: TGCAGCGTGGCCTTGACAGGGGGAGGTGGCACTGAAGCTTTCTTT.

This chain links TRBV10-2 with TRBJ2-2; TRBD1 matches 8 bases. V lost 6 bases to trimming and J lost 3 bases; unmatched junction nucleotides: 15. Germline V lookup: CDR1 WSHSY, CDR2 SAAADI. This CDR3 region has 18 residues. Written as DNA, the CDR3 is TGCGCCAGCAGCTGGATCTTTCGCAGGGGGCAGGACACCGGGGAGCTGTTTTTT. It specifies CASSWIFRRGQDTGELFF.

This clone was picked up one time. J is TRBJ1-5 and V is TRBV6-5; possibly TRBD1 for D (5 bases). Per the germline V gene, CDR1 is MNHEY and CDR2 is SVGAGI. This CDR3 has 14 residues. Trimming pared 2 bases from V and 2 bases from J, leaving 7 bases between. The CDR3 is CASSYGGGNQPQHF. In DNA, the CDR3 is TGTGCCAGCAGTTACGGGGGGGGCAATCAGCCCCAGCATTTT.

The V gene is TRBV9, the J gene TRBJ2-1; 12 bases map to TRBD2. This CDR3 spans 16 amino acids. CDR1 SGDLS and CDR2 YYNGEE come from the germline V gene. V lost 4 bases and J lost 9; bases outside the gene matches: 11. DNA of the CDR3: TGTGCCAGCAGCCCCACCCTAGCGGGGGGGCCCAGTGAGCAGTTCTTC. Translating it yields CASSPTLAGGPSEQFF.

The V call is TRBV5-1, the J call TRBJ1-1; 7 bases fit TRBD1. V gave up 3 bases and J gave up 3 bases; unmatched junction bases: 5. Per germline, CDR1 SGHRS and CDR2 YFSETQ. The CDR3 extends over 14 amino acids. CDR3 DNA: TGCGCCAGCAGCTCACAGGGGTCTCACACTGAAGCTTTCTTT. Protein product: CASSSQGSHTEAFF.

This rearrangement joins TRBV9 to TRBJ1-1; D gene unclear. Trimming pared 0 bases from V and 2 bases from J, leaving 14 bases between. Germline V gene lookup returns CDR1 SGDLS and CDR2 YYNGEE. This CDR3 comprises 16 residues. The CDR3 DNA follows: TGTGCCAGCAGCGTAGATCCGGGGTACCAAAACACTGAAGCTTTCTTT. This translates into CASSVDPGYQNTEAFF.

The chain combines TRBV7-2 with TRBJ2-5; a weak D match, TRBD1 (6 bases). The germline V and J ends were trimmed by 5 bases and 2 bases, with 12 bases remaining between them. This CDR3 comprises 14 residues. Germline V gene sequence: CDR1 SGHTA, CDR2 FQGNSA. The CDR3 spells CASSAQGIQETQYF. The CDR3 DNA is TGTGCCAGCAGCGCACAGGGAATACAAGAGACCCAGTACTTC.